This T cell receptor beta chain was recorded in a study of cytomegalovirus exposure and HLA in healthy donors. The PCR employed 60 Vbeta primers together with 13 Jbeta primers. Measured with immunoSEQ multiplex PCR; TCRdb has only the in-frame clones, and not every one. The table lists approximately 100,000 clones, approximately 82% of them singletons. Germline loops: CDR1 ENHRY, CDR2 SYGVKD. The CDR3 is 13 residues long. V shed 10 bases and J 1 base; nucleotides not matched to a gene: 5. This sequence joins TRBV10-3 and TRBJ1-1; 8 bases fit TRBD1. This clonotype was sampled from a man in his forties or fifties in good health and CMV-seronegative. The source material was PBMCs. In DNA, the CDR3 is TGTGCCAGCTCGACAGGGGAGAACACTGAAGCTTTCTTT. It codes for CASSTGENTEAFF.